This T cell receptor (beta chain) came from a study of blood T cell repertoires in COVID-19 (dated by TCRdb to the early 2020s). As for the study more broadly: Collaborator samples came from the United States, Italy and Spain and covered acute and convalescent phases of COVID-19. Subjects who had been exposed to COVID-19, were actively infected with it, or had recovered from it provided the deeply sampled blood TCRbeta repertoires that made up the dataset. The repertoires were released in a freely available public database meant as a resource for research on the immune response to SARS-CoV-2. Where available, HLA class I and class II types were taken from metadata supplied by the sample provider and were not determined by assay-based typing. The prospective study material was composed of cDNA or gDNA derived from T cells, B-cell-depleted T cells, or PBMCs. A de-identified subject ID, COVID-19 status, age in years and sex were almost always included in the sample metadata. Samples were obtained from the ongoing ImmuneRACE study (first 160 participants) and from approximately 1,200 subjects provided by 6 global collaborators.

TCRbeta CDR3 regions were amplified from genomic DNA using the immunoSEQ Assay, a bias-controlled multiplex PCR. On the authors' methods: Within the assay, amplification of reference gene primers was used to estimate how many nucleated cells each sample contained. To quantify the absolute abundance of each unique TCRbeta CDR3 rearrangement, sequence reads were collapsed and filtered. Productive Simpson clonality was computed per sample as the square root of Simpson's diversity index over productive rearrangements. TCRdb carries this immuneACCESS record with in-frame sequences only. Its versions omit some clonotypes, under half of them owing to an unresolved V gene in the studies checked, with the rest unexplained. The V and J calls and the clone size are those of that table, but D and trimming were determined from the DNA. Here the sample has around 250,000 clones; around 83% occur a single time. 5% to 6% of the sample rests with the top ten.

Including the terminal cysteine and phenylalanine, the CDR3 comprises 13 residues. Just the 39-base CDR3 DNA is kept, in frame starting at base 1. V trim: 7 bases; J trim: 5 bases; unmatched bases: 7. For CDR1 and CDR2, the germline V gene lists MDHEN and SYDVKM. Each collaborating institution followed its own protocols to collect whole blood in K2EDTA tubes. Collaborator samples were shipped for TCRbeta analysis as frozen whole blood, isolated PBMCs, or DNA extracted from either sample type. General study outcomes and caveats: The amount of clinical and demographic metadata varied by source and participant and was provided uncurated.

Remarks on this clone: The antigen this receptor binds is unknown. Qualities for individual bases were not recorded, and no much larger clone is one base off.

The chain couples TRBV28 to TRBJ1-1; TRBD1 matches 7 bases in the middle. The TCR comes from an elderly man with acute or convalescent COVID-19. The sequenced sample consisted of peripheral blood. The nucleotide sequence reads TGTGCCAGCAAAAAAGGGGGCAGGACTGAAGCTTTCTTT. Its protein is CASKKGGRTEAFF. Full variable domain (CDR3 extended with the reference TRBV28 and TRBJ1-1 proteins): DVKVTQSSRYLVKRTGEKVFLECVQDMDHENMFWYRQDPGLGLRLIYFSYDVKMKEKGDIPEGYSVSREKKERFSLILESASTNQTSMYLCASKKGGRTEAFFGQGTRLTVV.